Listed here are 2 T cell receptor beta chains from one sample, sequenced in a study of blood T cell repertoires in COVID-19. Generated by immunoSEQ multiplex PCR, the TCRdb table keeps only in-frame clones and is missing some. The table records a few hundred thousand clones, roughly 80% of them present only once. Sequenced material: PBMCs or T cells enriched from blood (not recorded which). These receptors originate from a man younger than 45 with acute COVID-19.

The chain couples TRBV6-2 or TRBV6-3 to TRBJ1-2, with TRBD1 matching 9 bases. The germline gives CDR1 MNHEY, CDR2 SVGEGT. With 6 bases clipped from V and 2 bases from J, the junction kept 13 bases outside the gene matches. The CDR3 totals 17 residues. As DNA, the CDR3 is TGTGCCAGCAGCCCTGGGACCGGGACAGGGCGAAACTATGGCTACACCTTC. Protein: CASSPGTGTGRNYGYTF.

The V and J genes are TRBV10-1 and TRBJ2-5; TRBD2 agrees at 7 bases. J lost 3 bases, V lost 8 bases, and 0 bases had no gene match. This CDR3 is built from 11 residues. Germline V gives CDR1 WNHNN, CDR2 SYGVQD (reference sequence). CDR3 loop: CASGTKETQYF. The DNA of the CDR3 is TGCGCCAGCGGGACTAAAGAGACCCAGTACTTC.